Presented here are 22 T cell receptor beta chains from one specimen sequenced in a study of T cell responses to AZD1222 COVID-19 vaccine. TCRdb's table, derived via immunoSEQ multiplex PCR, lists solely in-frame clones and lacks some. The sample carries over 130,000 clones, 92% recorded once. This specimen consisted of peripheral blood, obtained 28 days after the second AZD1222 dose. These TCRs come from an adult who received the AZD1222 COVID-19 vaccine.

This sequence joins TRBV7-2 and TRBJ2-5, with D tentatively TRBD1 or TRBD2 (5 bases each). The CDR3 consists of 16 residues. The germline V gene encodes CDR1 SGHTA and CDR2 FQGNSA. The ends were cut back, 3 bases at V and 5 bases at J, with 19 bases in the middle. The CDR3 reads CASSFDTTWDVETQYF. The CDR3 DNA reads TGTGCCAGCAGCTTTGACACTACCTGGGACGTGGAGACCCAGTACTTC.

The CDR3 DNA reads as TGTGCCAGCTCGCCAACCGGCCTAAGCGGGGCAGATACGCAGTATTTT. Protein: CASSPTGLSGADTQYF. The chain has TRBV18 and TRBJ2-3; 7 bases are shared with TRBD2. This CDR3 comprises 16 residues. Germline assignment: CDR1 KGHSH and CDR2 LQKENI. The J segment lost 4 bases and the V segment lost 6 bases, leaving 13 bases of the junction unmatched.

V is TRBV6-2 or TRBV6-3 and J is TRBJ1-5; TRBD1 aligns across 8 bases. The CDR3 totals 16 residues. Trimming at V came to 4 bases and at J to 2 bases, leaving 7 bases not matched to a gene. Germline V gene sequence: CDR1 MNHEY, CDR2 SVGEGT. DNA for the CDR3: TGTGCCAGCAGTTCCCCGGACAGGGTCCGCAATCAGCCCCAGCATTTT. Amino acids: CASSSPDRVRNQPQHF.

The chain has TRBV5-4 and TRBJ2-1; weak D call: TRBD2 (6 bases). The germline CDR1 and CDR2 sequences are SGHNT and YYREEE (reference sequence). The CDR3 has 16 residues. Trimming stripped 4 bases from V and 3 bases from J, with 17 bases between. The CDR3 DNA reads as TGTGCCAGCAGCGCCCCCCTTTGGCGGGACTACAATGAGCAGTTCTTC. Protein: CASSAPLWRDYNEQFF.

The V gene is TRBV3-1 (or the pseudogene TRBV3-2), the J gene TRBJ2-1; 10 bases line up with TRBD2. Per germline, CDR1 LGHDT and CDR2 YNNKEL (reference sequence). Trimming at V came to 5 bases and at J to 6 bases, leaving 22 bases not matched to a gene. The CDR3 totals 20 residues. DNA for the CDR3: TGTGCCAGCAGCAAAAGGCCGCCTAGCGGGGGCTATCCCAGATCCAATGAGCAGTTCTTC. Amino acids: CASSKRPPSGGYPRSNEQFF.

This rearrangement joins TRBV14 to TRBJ2-1; D tentatively reads TRBD1 or TRBD2 (5 bases each). V gave up 4 bases and J gave up 4 bases, with 14 bases separating them. From germline, CDR1 is SGHDN and CDR2 FVKESK. CDR3 size: 15 residues. This CDR3 reads CASSRYTGLYNEQFF. Written as DNA, the CDR3 is TGTGCCAGCAGCCGCTATACGGGGCTTTACAATGAGCAGTTCTTC.

This chain connects TRBV13 to TRBJ1-1; 9 bases match TRBD1. The CDR3 sequence is 14 residues long. J lost 5 bases, V lost 5 bases, and 6 bases had no gene match. The germline gives CDR1 PRHDT, CDR2 FYEKMQ (reference sequence). The CDR3 DNA follows: TGTGCCAGCAGCCCCCGGGACAGGGTGACTGAAGCTTTCTTT. Its translation: CASSPRDRVTEAFF.

About this clone itself: The DNA is left out, because the CDR3 cannot be placed on it with certainty; the CDR3 is given as TCRdb lists it. The chain carries TRBV28 and TRBJ2-6; the table names TRBD2, a call not compared with the DNA. CDR1 is MDHEN, CDR2 SYDVKM, per germline. The CDR3 totals 21 residues, both ends included. Here the CDR3 reads CASSSSPPGSGGYSGANVLTF.

This rearrangement joins TRBV5-5 to TRBJ1-2; D unresolved. The CDR3 totals 14 residues. Trimming shortened V by 4 bases and J by 6 bases, and 16 bases separated the two germline ends. Germline V gives CDR1 SGHKS, CDR2 YYEKEE (reference sequence). CDR3 residues: CASSTQNLFDGYTF. For the CDR3, the DNA is TGTGCCAGCAGCACCCAGAATTTATTCGATGGCTACACCTTC.

The CDR3 loop is CASSFGSGELFF. CDR3 bases: TGTGCCAGCAGCTTCGGGTCCGGGGAGCTGTTTTTT. The chain couples TRBV5-4 to TRBJ2-2; D remains unclear. Trimming left V 2 bases short and J 6 bases short, with 5 bases between. The V gene's germline CDR1 is SGHNT and CDR2 YYREEE (reference sequence). The CDR3 length is 12 residues.

This chain joins TRBV21-1 and TRBJ2-3; the table calls TRBD1, which could not be checked here. TRBV21-1 is described as a pseudogene. There are 15 residues in the CDR3. CDR3 residues: CASSKVQGSTDTQYF. The CDR3 nucleotides read TGTGCCAGCAGCAAAGTCCAGGGTAGCACAGATACGCAGTATTTT.

The chain uses TRBV28 and TRBJ1-5; no firm D call. This CDR3 comprises 16 residues. Germline V gene sequence: CDR1 MDHEN, CDR2 SYDVKM. Trimming stripped 6 bases from V and 2 bases from J, with 17 bases between. The chain's CDR3 is CASSLGPFRGNQPQHF. CDR3 nucleotide sequence: TGTGCCAGCAGCTTGGGCCCTTTTCGGGGCAATCAGCCCCAGCATTTT.

This clone appeared once. This chain joins TRBV6-5 and TRBJ1-2, with TRBD1 matching 7 bases. The CDR3 extends over 14 amino acids. Germline V lookup: CDR1 MNHEY, CDR2 SVGAGI. J was trimmed by 8 bases and V by 1 base; bases with no gene match: 7. The CDR3 reads CASSYFPGQSGYTF. For the CDR3, the DNA is TGTGCCAGCAGTTACTTTCCGGGACAGAGCGGCTACACCTTC.

The chain couples TRBV11-2 to TRBJ2-3, with 7 bases lining up with TRBD2. Unmatched junction bases numbered 10, after V lost 1 base and J lost 3 bases. The germline CDR1 and CDR2 sequences are SGHAT and FQNNGV. The CDR3 loop spans 17 amino acids. The CDR3 DNA sequence: TGTGCCAGCAGCTTAGGCCCCGAGGGGCGGGGGACAGATACGCAGTATTTT. Encoded protein: CASSLGPEGRGTDTQYF.

This clone occurred once. The chain couples TRBV6-4 to TRBJ1-1, with TRBD1 matching over 7 bases. Unmatched junction bases numbered 7, after V lost 7 bases and J lost 2 bases. This CDR3 contains 14 residues. The germline gives CDR1 MRHNA, CDR2 SNTAGT. CDR3 residues: CASITNRGNTEAFF. As DNA, the CDR3 is TGTGCCAGCATTACAAACAGGGGAAACACTGAAGCTTTCTTT.

The chain recombines TRBV5-6 with TRBJ2-1; 7 nucleotides agree with TRBD2. This CDR3 is built from 15 residues. CDR1 and CDR2 (germline): SGHDT, YYEEEE. Germline trimming cut 3 bases from V and 5 bases from J; bases unmatched to any gene: 8. This CDR3 is CASSWLGGFDNEQFF. The DNA for the CDR3 is TGTGCCAGCAGCTGGCTGGGGGGGTTCGACAATGAGCAGTTCTTC.

The chain links TRBV11-2 to TRBJ2-5, with TRBD1 matching 7 bases. V gave up 4 bases and J gave up 6 bases; unmatched junction bases: 17. Germline lookup yields CDR1 SGHAT and CDR2 FQNNGV. The CDR3 runs 17 residues. CDR3: CASSSFHRGETEKTQYF. CDR3 bases: TGTGCCAGCAGCTCCTTCCACAGGGGCGAGACTGAAAAGACCCAGTACTTC.

V usage is TRBV13 and J usage is TRBJ2-1; 7 bases are a match to TRBD2. This CDR3 comprises 14 residues. V was pared by 1 base and J by 8 bases, with 5 bases of the junction left unmatched. The germline CDR1 and CDR2 sequences are PRHDT and FYEKMQ (reference sequence). The DNA for the CDR3 is TGTGCCAGCAGCTTAGTGGCGGGGAGGGATGAGCAGTTCTTC. This translates into CASSLVAGRDEQFF. Supplemented by reference TRBV13 and TRBJ2-1, the full variable domain reads AAGVIQSPRHLIKEKRETATLKCYPIPRHDTVYWYQQGPGQDPQFLISFYEKMQSDKGSIPDRFSAQQFSDYHSELNMSSLELGDSALYFCASSLVAGRDEQFFGPGTRLTVL.

The table lists this clone with a count of one. The chain couples TRBV12-5 to TRBJ1-2; weak D call: TRBD1 (6 bases). With 1 base removed from V and 3 bases from J, the gap between germline ends came to 12 bases. Germline-derived CDR1 and CDR2 are LGHNT and FRNRAP. This CDR3 comprises 15 residues. CDR3 in amino acids: CASGLARGIDYGYTF. The CDR3 bases are TGTGCTAGTGGTTTGGCCAGGGGTATCGACTATGGCTACACCTTC.

This clone was seen a single time. The V gene is TRBV7-3, the J gene TRBJ1-2, with 9 bases that match TRBD1. CDR1 and CDR2 from the germline V gene are SGHTA and FQGTGA. The CDR3 loop spans 19 amino acids. V shed 5 bases, J shed 6 bases, and the junction held 22 bases outside the gene matches. The DNA for the CDR3 is TGTGCCAGCAGCCCCCACACCTCCCGGACAGGGGATGGATGGAATGGCTACACCTTC. Translating it yields CASSPHTSRTGDGWNGYTF.

The rearrangement links TRBV6-1 to TRBJ1-2, with D possibly TRBD1 on 5 matching bases. The V end was cut by 1 base, the J end by 8 bases, with 14 bases between. The CDR3 is made up of 14 amino acids. Per germline, CDR1 MNHNS and CDR2 SASEGT. CDR3 coding DNA: TGTGCCAGCAGTGAAGATACCGACAGCGGCGGCTACACCTTC. Protein sequence: CASSEDTDSGGYTF.

The V call is TRBV9, the J call TRBJ2-7; a weak D match, TRBD1 (6 bases). Germline loops: CDR1 SGDLS, CDR2 YYNGEE. The CDR3 contains 14 residues. The V end lost 4 bases, the J end lost 4 bases, and 15 bases lay between the germline ends. CDR3 nucleotides: TGTGCCAGCAGCCCGAGGCAGGACAGTTACGAGCAGTACTTC. Translating it yields CASSPRQDSYEQYF.